These T cell receptor beta chains were read from a single sample in a study of blood T cell repertoires in COVID-19. Sequenced by immunoSEQ multiplex PCR; TCRdb stores in-frame clones only, minus some. The sample has around 62,000 clones, approximately 88% seen once. The specimen was peripheral blood. These receptors were obtained from a human donor in a cohort sampled during active COVID-19. Each CDR3 is given without its conserved first and last residue.

j_gene,v_gene,CDR3aa
TRBJ1-1,TRBV12-5,ASGLVGKGALAF
TRBJ2-1,TRBV6-2/TRBV6-3,ASSPTSGASYNEQF
TRBJ1-2,TRBV7-9,ASSSNYGYT
TRBJ1-6,TRBV7-2,ASRSHDRVTSPLH
TRBJ2-6,TRBV29-1,SVEDSGQGSGANVLT
TRBJ2-7,TRBV27,ASSLSPPGIYEQY
TRBJ1-2,TRBV6-5,ASSFEGWYGYT
TRBJ1-2,TRBV6-4,ASSERGTGSYGYT
TRBJ2-5,TRBV12-3/TRBV12-4,ASSFLAKETQY
TRBJ1-1,TRBV5-5,ASSFGQGIAEAF
TRBJ1-2,TRBV21-1,ASSKDGGEYGYT
TRBJ2-7,TRBV5-1,ARSGGGTRTNEQY
TRBJ2-2,TRBV10-1,ASSSSGKGIGELF
TRBJ2-2,TRBV14,ASSQEIIPPTGELF
TRBJ1-6,TRBV6-5,ASRKQGASPLH
TRBJ1-2,TRBV5-5,ASSSFEGQGDGYT
TRBJ2-2,TRBV6-2/TRBV6-3,ASSSGQGSGTGELF
TRBJ1-2,TRBV30,AWSKGGRGYT
TRBJ1-1,TRBV4-1,ASSQAGVNTEAF
TRBJ1-4,TRBV30,AWSDGTGDEKLF
TRBJ1-2,TRBV3-1/TRBV3-2,ASSQGPVQGTYGYT
TRBJ2-1,TRBV12-3/TRBV12-4,ASSFSEQF
TRBJ2-7,TRBV5-6,ASSLAFGYEQY
TRBJ2-7,TRBV4-2,ASSRTSPYEQY
TRBJ1-1,TRBV19,ASSIVRGRFVTEAF
TRBJ2-4,TRBV4-3,ASSQEGKRNIQY
TRBJ2-2,TRBV9,ASSTHNSGELF
TRBJ2-1,TRBV30,AWTDRGPYNEQF
TRBJ1-2,TRBV19,ASSLQGIRYGYT
TRBJ2-7,TRBV5-6,ASSKRTSGIYEQY
TRBJ2-1,TRBV19,AALANLPGDNEQF
TRBJ2-1,TRBV10-3,AISEGLGRYNEQF
TRBJ2-7,TRBV5-4,ASSPLGGENAYEQY
TRBJ2-7,TRBV5-6,ASSLGGLYEQY
TRBJ2-4,TRBV6-2/TRBV6-3,ASSYRGTSGIAKNIQY
TRBJ2-7,TRBV30,AWSTPTPYEQY
TRBJ1-2,TRBV6-2/TRBV6-3,ASSLFRTGFYGYT
TRBJ1-1,TRBV30,AWSVDRVWMDTEAF
TRBJ2-7,TRBV5-1,ASSLWSGQSSYEQY
TRBJ1-1,TRBV4-2,ASSSQGTVNTEAF
TRBJ2-7,TRBV6-5,ASKPPPAGYEQY
TRBJ2-7,TRBV7-2,ASSLAPNGLEQY
TRBJ1-4,TRBV7-9,ASSWGGSVNEKLF
TRBJ2-5,TRBV2,ASSGGAGQETQY
TRBJ1-5,TRBV6-4,ASSDSTGSFSRNFWGVSNQPQH
TRBJ2-1,TRBV5-4,ASVQLAGGQNEQF
TRBJ1-1,TRBV28,ASRGQGEGSGEAF
TRBJ2-1,TRBV27,ASSLAGGYNEQF
TRBJ1-2,TRBV27,ASSADSYGYT